This T cell receptor beta chain was identified in a study of T-cell memory formation after mild COVID-19. Trimming took 7 bases from V and 6 from J; bases not matched to a gene: 18. The CDR3 is 17 residues long. The V gene's germline CDR1 is ENHRY and CDR2 SYGVKD. TCRdb reanalysed the 5' RACE reads using MiXCR and keeps one entry per CDR3 protein. Among about 50,000 distinct CDR3 sequences, roughly 7% were seen once, and the ten largest hold roughly 1.4%. Sample: PBMCs or a T cell subset sorted from them (not recorded which). The rearrangement uses TRBV10-3 and TRBJ1-2; 9 bases align to TRBD1. This TCR was recovered from a man younger than 35 who had mild COVID-19 (a few samples of this study predate the infection). Cell type and time point are not known. CDR3 bases: TGTGCCATCAAACCCCTGGCTGGGACAGGGAAGGAACATGGCTACACCTTC. Its protein is CAIKPLAGTGKEHGYTF.